This TCR beta chain was recorded in a study of shared clonotypes between healthy human individuals. Study background: Per donor, CD8 memory used one plate, CD8 naive used two, CD4 memory used three and CD4 naive used three.

Trimming cost V 4 bases and J 0 bases; bases outside gene matches: 6. The CDR3 consists of 16 residues. Germline values: CDR1 LNHNV, CDR2 YYDKDF (reference sequence). Naive CD8 cells lacked CD45RO, underwent positive selection for CCR7 and left out terminally differentiated effector memory CD45RA+ cells. Healthy adults negative for HIV, lacking recent acute infections or vaccinations, served as donors. Deep-level settings were used for running the assay. Method: immunoSEQ multiplex PCR; TCRdb's copy keeps in-frame clones and lacks some. The table has fewer than 1 million clones, roughly 96% seen once; the top ten hold under 0.25%.

This TCR was sampled from a man between 25 and 39 years old in good health. The chain has TRBV15 and TRBJ2-3; 8 nucleotides line up with TRBD1. The sequenced sample was naive CD8+ T cells sorted from blood. CDR3 in amino acids: CATSNPGQGSTDTQYF. The CDR3, as DNA: TGTGCCACCAGCAACCCAGGACAGGGTAGCACAGATACGCAGTATTTT.